This T cell receptor (beta chain) originates from a study of blood T cell repertoires in COVID-19 (dated by TCRdb to between 2020 and 2021). Regarding the complete study: Samples covering the acute and convalescent phases of COVID-19 were provided by collaborators in the United States, Italy and Spain. The material from the prospective study consisted of cDNA or gDNA derived from T cells, B-cell-depleted T cells, or PBMCs. The dataset comprised deeply sampled blood TCRbeta repertoires from subjects exposed to, actively infected with, or recovered from COVID-19. A freely available public database, intended as a resource for researchers studying the immune response to SARS-CoV-2, is where the repertoires were released. Samples were obtained from the ongoing ImmuneRACE study (first 160 participants) and from some 1,300 subjects provided by 6 global collaborators. The sample metadata nearly always contained a de-identified subject ID, COVID-19 status, age in years and sex. Where available, HLA class I and class II types were obtained from metadata supplied by the sample provider rather than from assay-based typing. Overall study outcomes, separate from this receptor: The amount of clinical and demographic metadata varied by source and participant and was provided uncurated.

Participants in the prospective study were enrolled through a virtual design, were aged 18 to 89 years, and lived in fewer than 30 United States geographic areas. In the prospective study, cohorts were assigned on the basis of participant-reported clinical history obtained from a screening survey and a study questionnaire. ImmuneRACE Cohort 3 recovered participants were defined by two consecutive negative NP/OP PCR tests, healthcare professional clearance, or symptom resolution. Mobile phlebotomists in the prospective study collected whole blood, serum and a nasopharyngeal or oropharyngeal swab from every participant. Additional blood draws and questionnaires over an approximately two-month period could optionally be provided by prospective study participants. Before DNA extraction, blood samples from the prospective study were shipped at room temperature or frozen. Compared with germline, V lacks 6 bases and J lacks 3 bases; bases without a gene match: 14. Measured from the cysteine to the phenylalanine, the CDR3 is 17 residues long. CDR3 DNA only is kept here, 51 bases in frame from base 1. Per the germline V gene, MDHEN is the CDR1 and SYDVKM is the CDR2.

In its sample, this clone was seen a few times. This receptor's antigen is unknown. Base qualities were left out, and no much larger clone turns up one base away. TCRbeta CDR3 regions were amplified from genomic DNA using the immunoSEQ Assay, a bias-controlled multiplex PCR. The paper's data handling went like this. The number of nucleated cells in each sample was estimated from the amplification of reference gene primers within the assay. Sequence reads were collapsed and filtered to measure the absolute abundance of every unique TCRbeta CDR3 rearrangement. Productive Simpson clonality was computed per sample as the square root of Simpson's diversity index over productive rearrangements. TCRdb limited this immuneACCESS table to in-frame rearrangements with V and J called. A share of clones is missing; checked studies link under half to unresolved V genes, and the rest is unexplained. V and J calls and clone size are as listed in that table; D and trimming were resolved from the DNA. The sample table lists about 64,000 clones, approximately 90% of them with a count of one. The leading ten clones occupy around 9.1% of the sample.

The V and J segments used are TRBV28 and TRBJ1-1; 9 bases in the junction line up with TRBD1. The material sequenced was PBMCs or T cells enriched from blood (not recorded which). The receptor was derived from a woman between 35 and 50 years old who had recovered from COVID-19. CDR3 protein: CASRKDRGFIKDTEAFF. The bases read TGTGCCAGCAGAAAGGACAGGGGATTTATCAAGGACACTGAAGCTTTCTTT.